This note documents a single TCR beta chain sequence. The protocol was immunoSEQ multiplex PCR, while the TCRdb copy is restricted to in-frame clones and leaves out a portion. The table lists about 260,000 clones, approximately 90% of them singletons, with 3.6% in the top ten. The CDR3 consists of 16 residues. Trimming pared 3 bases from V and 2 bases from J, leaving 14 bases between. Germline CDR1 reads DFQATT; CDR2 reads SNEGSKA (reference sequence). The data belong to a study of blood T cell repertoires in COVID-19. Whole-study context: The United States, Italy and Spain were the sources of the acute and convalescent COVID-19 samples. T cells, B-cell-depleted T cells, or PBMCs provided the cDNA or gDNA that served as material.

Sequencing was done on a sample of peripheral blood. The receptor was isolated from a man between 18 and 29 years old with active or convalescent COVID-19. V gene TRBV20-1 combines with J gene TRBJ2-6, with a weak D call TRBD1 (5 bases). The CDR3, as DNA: TGCAGTGCTAGTGCGACAGCCAAGACTGGGGCCAACGTCCTGACTTTC. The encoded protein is CSASATAKTGANVLTF.